This TCR beta chain was recovered during a study of shared clonotypes between healthy human individuals. Deletions cut 2 bases from V and 4 bases from J, with 11 bases between. The germline gives CDR1 KGHSH, CDR2 LQKENI. The CDR3 is 14 amino acids. Some 30,000 T cell genomes, or roughly 180 ng DNA, went into the sorted-subset replicate PCRs. Profiling relied on immunoSEQ multiplex PCR, and the TCRdb table lists in-frame clones only, not all of them. The sample yields over 2 million clones, about 90% seen once. Recent acute infections and vaccinations were absent in the healthy HIV-negative adult donors.

The receptor was isolated from a man younger than 30 in good health. Some clones in this sample may be carry-over from other donors' samples. The chain carries TRBV18 and TRBJ2-5, with D maybe TRBD1 (6 bases). Sequencing input: naive CD4+ T cells from PBMCs. Subset defined: CD45RA+ positively selected. The CDR3 DNA is TGTGCCAGCTCACCATCCGTAGGGGGAGAGACCCAGTACTTC. It specifies CASSPSVGGETQYF. Full variable domain (outside the CDR3, taken from reference TRBV18 and TRBJ2-5): NAGVMQNPRHLVRRRGQEARLRCSPMKGHSHVYWYRQLPEEGLKFMVYLQKENIIDESGMPKERFSAEFPKEGPSILRIQQVVRGDSAAYFCASSPSVGGETQYFGPGTRLLVL.